The clone carrying this T cell receptor (beta chain) was seen more than once but under ten times. No antigen is known for it. The CDR3 contains 17 residues. V gave up 5 bases and J gave up 3 bases; unmatched junction bases: 9. The germline CDR1 and CDR2 sequences are MGHRA and YSYEKL. The data were taken from a study of cytomegalovirus exposure and HLA in healthy donors. The study ran its PCR with 60 Vbeta and 13 Jbeta primers. In the original processing: Among the unique TCR beta chains that a later analysis counted, 70 million to 85 million in all, 10 million to 14 million were shared. Profiling relied on immunoSEQ multiplex PCR, and the TCRdb table lists in-frame clones only, not all of them. That table gives V, J and clone size, and the DNA gave D and trimming. The sample contains around 80,000 clones, around 68% of which appear only once. Study observations and caveats: In a later analysis, TCR association rates varied by HLA locus: DRB1 most, HLA-C fewest. Reportedly, cytomegalovirus status was diagnosed with high sensitivity and specificity. Per a prior analysis, the majority of TCR beta V segments were productive roughly 90% or roughly 30% of the time.

The sequencing sample was made of PBMCs. The genes are TRBV4-1 and TRBJ2-3; 12 positions agree with TRBD2. The receptor was isolated from a man aged 35-49 years in good health and CMV-seropositive. The CDR3 DNA reads as TGCGCCAGCAGCTCCCTTCCACTAGCGGGAGGAACAGATACGCAGTATTTT. Protein product: CASSSLPLAGGTDTQYF.